Included here is one TCR beta chain sequence, with context. This specimen comes from a study of blood T cell repertoires in COVID-19. Study as a whole: The origin of the acute and convalescent COVID-19 samples was the United States, Italy and Spain. PBMCs, B-cell-depleted T cells, or T cells were the source of the cDNA or gDNA that made up the material.

V lost 4 bases and J lost 2; bases outside the gene matches: 11. The CDR3 is made up of 19 amino acids. Germline CDR1 and CDR2: SNHLY and FYNNEI. Original handling: Reference gene primer amplification gave estimated nucleated cell counts. TCRdb's table, derived via immunoSEQ multiplex PCR, lists solely in-frame clones and lacks some. V and J calls plus clone size are reproduced from that table; the DNA served to infer D and trimming. The data hold 150,000 to 200,000 clones, with about four fifths observed a single time. The genes are TRBV2 and TRBJ1-6, with 10 bases matching TRBD1. Specimen: peripheral blood. The TCR was taken from a man in his 70s who had recovered from COVID-19. The CDR3 loop is CASSVGRQGAGTYNSPLHF. The CDR3 DNA is TGTGCCAGCAGTGTCGGCCGACAGGGGGCCGGGACCTATAATTCACCCCTCCACTTT.